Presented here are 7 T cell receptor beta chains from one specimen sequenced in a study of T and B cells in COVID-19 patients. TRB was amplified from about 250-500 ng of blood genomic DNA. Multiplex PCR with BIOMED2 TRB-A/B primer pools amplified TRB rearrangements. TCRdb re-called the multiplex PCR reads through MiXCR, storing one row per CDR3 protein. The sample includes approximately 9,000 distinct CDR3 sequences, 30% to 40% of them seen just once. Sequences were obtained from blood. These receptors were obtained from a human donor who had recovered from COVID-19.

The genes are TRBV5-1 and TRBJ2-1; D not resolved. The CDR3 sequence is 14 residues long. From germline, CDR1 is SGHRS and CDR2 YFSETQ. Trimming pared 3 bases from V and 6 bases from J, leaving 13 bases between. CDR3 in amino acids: CASSWAGLPNEQFF. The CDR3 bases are TGCGCCAGCAGCTGGGCCGGGCTTCCCAATGAGCAGTTCTTC.

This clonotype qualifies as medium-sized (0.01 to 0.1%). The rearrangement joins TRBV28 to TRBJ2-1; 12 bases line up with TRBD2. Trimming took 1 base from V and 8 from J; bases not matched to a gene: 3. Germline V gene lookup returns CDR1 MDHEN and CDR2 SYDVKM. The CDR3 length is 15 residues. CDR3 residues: CASSLSSGGAYEQFF. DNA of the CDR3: TGTGCCAGCAGTTTATCTAGCGGGGGGGCCTATGAGCAGTTCTTC. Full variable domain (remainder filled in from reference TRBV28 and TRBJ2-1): DVKVTQSSRYLVKRTGEKVFLECVQDMDHENMFWYRQDPGLGLRLIYFSYDVKMKEKGDIPEGYSVSREKKERFSLILESASTNQTSMYLCASSLSSGGAYEQFFGPGTRLTVL.

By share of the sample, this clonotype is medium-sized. CDR3 sequence: CASSNDRGHSPLHF. In DNA, the CDR3 is TGTGCCAGCAGCAACGACAGGGGGCATTCACCCCTCCACTTT. This sequence joins TRBV5-6 and TRBJ1-6; 10 positions agree with TRBD1. The V and J ends lost 4 bases and 8 bases, in that order; junction bases with no gene match: 3. The CDR3 is made up of 14 amino acids. The germline gives CDR1 SGHDT, CDR2 YYEEEE.

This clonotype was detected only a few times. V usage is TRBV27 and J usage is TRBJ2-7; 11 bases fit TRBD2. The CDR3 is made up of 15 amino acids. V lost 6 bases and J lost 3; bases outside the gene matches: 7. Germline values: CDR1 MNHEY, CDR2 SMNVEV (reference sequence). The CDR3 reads CASSPRTSGFYEQYF. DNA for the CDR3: TGTGCCAGCAGCCCTAGGACTAGCGGGTTCTACGAGCAGTACTTC.

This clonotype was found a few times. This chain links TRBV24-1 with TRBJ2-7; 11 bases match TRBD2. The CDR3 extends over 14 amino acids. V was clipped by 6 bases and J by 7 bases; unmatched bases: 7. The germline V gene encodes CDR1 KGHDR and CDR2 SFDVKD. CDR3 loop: CATSYSGGAGEQYF. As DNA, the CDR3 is TGTGCCACCAGTTATAGCGGGGGGGCGGGTGAGCAGTACTTC.

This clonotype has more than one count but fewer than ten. Here the CDR3 DNA reads TGTGCCAGCAGTCTTCCCCCGGATCAGCCCCAGCATTTT. Translated: CASSLPPDQPQHF. This chain joins TRBV12-3 or TRBV12-4 and TRBJ1-5; D not certain. V was shortened by 5 bases and J by 5 bases, with 10 bases between the two germline ends. This CDR3 has 13 amino acids.

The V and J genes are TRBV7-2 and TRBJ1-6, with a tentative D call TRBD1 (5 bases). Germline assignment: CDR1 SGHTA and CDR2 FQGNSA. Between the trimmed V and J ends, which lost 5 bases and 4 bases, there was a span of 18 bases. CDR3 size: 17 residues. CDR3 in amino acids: CASSEELGPTYNSPLHF. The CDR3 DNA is TGTGCCAGCAGCGAAGAATTGGGGCCGACTTATAATTCACCCCTCCACTTT.